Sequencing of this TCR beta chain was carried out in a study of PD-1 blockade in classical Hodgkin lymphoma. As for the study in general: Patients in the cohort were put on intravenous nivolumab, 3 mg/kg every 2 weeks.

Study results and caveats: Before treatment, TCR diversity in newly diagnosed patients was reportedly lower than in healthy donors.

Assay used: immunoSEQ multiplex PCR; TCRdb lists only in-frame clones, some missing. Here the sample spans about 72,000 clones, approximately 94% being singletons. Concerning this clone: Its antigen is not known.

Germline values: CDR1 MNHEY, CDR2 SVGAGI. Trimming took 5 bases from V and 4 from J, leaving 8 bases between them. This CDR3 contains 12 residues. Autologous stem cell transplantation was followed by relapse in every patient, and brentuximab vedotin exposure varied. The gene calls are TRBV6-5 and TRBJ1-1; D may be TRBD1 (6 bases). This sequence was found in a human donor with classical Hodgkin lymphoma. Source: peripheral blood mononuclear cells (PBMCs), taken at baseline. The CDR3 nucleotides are TGTGCCAGCAGTCAGGGGAGCACTGAAGCTTTCTTT. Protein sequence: CASSQGSTEAFF.